What follows describes a single TCR beta chain. The antigen is undetermined. These data come from a study of T cells in Graves' hyperthyroidism and ophthalmopathy. Study information: Staff took peripheral blood when the initial diagnosis was made, before any treatment began. Regarding the study as a whole: Appearing also in blood were most of the thyroid clonotypes expanded above 0.001.

Diagnoses were established using clinical symptoms, serum thyroxine and TRAb, thyroid ultrasound and orbital computed tomography. Drawn at first hyperthyroidism diagnosis, the blood sample preceded any ophthalmopathy symptoms. There were TCR beta CDR3 regions amplified from RNA transcripts. In the first-round RT-PCR of the TCR CDR3, the HTBI primer set was used. TCRdb reanalysed the multiplex PCR reads using MiXCR and keeps one entry per CDR3 protein. The table includes about 400,000 distinct CDR3 sequences, roughly 14% detected once. V shed 10 bases and J 0 bases; nucleotides not matched to a gene: 12. This CDR3 is 17 amino acids long. In germline, CDR1 is WNHNN, CDR2 SYGVQD (reference sequence).

The chain is built from TRBV10-1 and TRBJ1-4, with TRBD1 matching 9 bases. Sequencing was carried out using blood. The origin of this receptor is a young woman with Graves' hyperthyroidism that later progressed to Graves' ophthalmopathy. This CDR3 reads CATGTGSSFATNEKLFF. CDR3 coding DNA: TGCGCCACTGGGACAGGGAGTTCCTTTGCAACTAATGAAAAACTGTTTTTT.